Listed below are T cell receptor beta chains from one sample, sequenced in a study of CD8+ T cells in alopecia areata. The protocol was immunoSEQ multiplex PCR, while the TCRdb copy is restricted to in-frame clones and leaves out a portion. The sample shows under 350,000 clones, over 45% of them seen only once. Sequences were derived from CD4+ T cells sorted from blood, sampled at week 24, from a patient treated with tofacitinib. These receptors originate from a human donor with alopecia areata. The CDR3 runs from the conserved cysteine through the conserved F or W. The D gene is left open where the match is weak. Size values are once, few and many counts, or a class for expanded clones, and some rows have none.

few,-,TRBV7-9,TRBJ2-6,CASSTPPGGPHSGANVLTF,TGTGCCAGCAGCACGCCCCCCGGGGGACCGCACTCTGGGGCCAACGTCCTGACTTTC
few,-,TRBV6-6,TRBJ1-6,CASVNGGAGTPLHF,TGTGCCAGCGTTAATGGGGGCGCAGGGACACCCCTCCACTTT
-,-,TRBV7-9,TRBJ2-1,CASSPGARGLKNEQFF,TGTGCCAGCAGCCCAGGGGCCCGGGGACTGAAGAATGAGCAGTTCTTC
-,TRBD1,TRBV4-1,TRBJ2-7,CASSQRDRVYEQYF,TGCGCCAGCAGCCAAAGGGACAGGGTCTACGAGCAGTACTTC
-,TRBD1,TRBV29-1,TRBJ2-5,CSVRGQVETQYF,TGCAGCGTTAGGGGACAGGTGGAGACCCAGTACTTC
-,-,TRBV28,TRBJ2-7,CASSLRGLEQYF,TGTGCCAGCAGTTTAAGAGGACTAGAGCAGTACTTC
-,-,TRBV5-1,TRBJ2-7,CASSLAKGLAYEQYF,TGCGCCAGCAGCTTGGCCAAGGGGTTGGCCTACGAGCAGTACTTC
once,TRBD1,TRBV10-3,TRBJ2-5,CAISESTGGRETQYF,TGTGCCATCAGTGAGTCTACAGGGGGCAGGGAGACCCAGTACTTC
-,TRBD2,TRBV7-2,TRBJ2-1,CASSLERGDEQFF,TGTGCCAGCAGCTTAGAGCGGGGGGATGAGCAGTTCTTC
-,-,TRBV30,TRBJ2-7,CAWSAVYEQYF,TGTGCCTGGAGTGCCGTGTACGAGCAGTACTTC
-,-,TRBV28,TRBJ2-4,CATLAFDSPQYF,TGTGCCACCCTAGCGTTTGACAGCCCGCAGTACTTC
-,-,TRBV27,TRBJ1-5,CASRLYSRSNQPQHF,TGTGCCAGCAGGTTGTACTCACGAAGCAATCAGCCCCAGCATTTT
-,-,TRBV29-1,TRBJ1-2,CSVRKLLKDYGYTF,TGCAGCGTTCGAAAGCTCCTCAAGGACTATGGCTACACCTTC
-,-,TRBV30,TRBJ2-5,CAWSAGTQYF,TGTGCCTGGAGTGCTGGGACCCAGTACTTC
-,TRBD1,TRBV5-1,TRBJ1-5,CASSLEGAPGQPQHF,TGCGCCAGCAGCTTGGAGGGGGCTCCCGGCCAGCCCCAGCATTTT
-,TRBD1,TRBV25-1,TRBJ1-2,CASTPFAGTGDGYTF,TGTGCCAGCACCCCATTCGCGGGGACAGGGGATGGCTACACCTTC
few,TRBD2,TRBV5-6,TRBJ2-5,CASSQRGQETQYF,TGTGCCAGCAGCCAGCGGGGACAAGAGACCCAGTACTTC
-,-,TRBV2,TRBJ2-3,CASRSSRLGPDTQYF,TGTGCCAGCAGGTCTAGCCGGCTGGGTCCAGATACGCAGTATTTT
-,-,TRBV25-1,TRBJ2-5,CASSGGLGFQETQYF,TGTGCCAGCAGTGGTGGTCTGGGGTTTCAAGAGACCCAGTACTTC
once,-,TRBV30,TRBJ2-7,CAWSASVYEQYF,TGTGCCTGGAGTGCGAGTGTCTACGAGCAGTACTTC
-,-,TRBV5-6,TRBJ1-2,CASSLGARDYGYTF,TGTGCCAGCAGCTTGGGGGCCAGGGATTATGGCTACACCTTC
-,-,TRBV18,TRBJ2-1,CASSPGLYNEQFF,TGTGCCAGCTCACCGGGACTTTACAATGAGCAGTTCTTC
-,-,TRBV6-6,TRBJ1-1,CASSFSRQKNTEAFF,TGTGCCAGCAGTTTCTCTCGACAGAAGAACACTGAAGCTTTCTTT
-,TRBD1,TRBV5-4,TRBJ2-7,CASSTGTGFSYEQYF,TGTGCCAGCAGCACTGGGACAGGTTTCTCCTACGAGCAGTACTTC
-,-,TRBV4-1,TRBJ2-3,CASSQARGTDTQYF,TGCGCCAGCAGCCAAGCTCGGGGCACAGATACGCAGTATTTT
-,TRBD1,TRBV5-1,TRBJ1-1,CASSGQGMAEAFF,TGCGCCAGCAGCGGACAGGGGATGGCTGAAGCTTTCTTT
few,TRBD2,TRBV6-5,TRBJ2-1,CASSDLAGGQFF,TGTGCCAGCAGTGACCTAGCGGGGGGGCAGTTCTTC
-,-,TRBV12-2,TRBJ2-5,CASRSNPFSGEEEETQYF,TGTGCAAGTCGCTCAAACCCGTTTAGCGGGGAGGAGGAAGAGACCCAGTACTTC
-,-,TRBV30,TRBJ1-2,CAWRRGWDDGYTF,TGTGCCTGGAGAAGGGGATGGGACGATGGCTACACCTTC
-,-,TRBV2,TRBJ2-7,CASTKVDHEQYF,TGTGCCAGCACCAAGGTGGACCACGAGCAGTACTTC
-,TRBD1,TRBV19,TRBJ1-5,CASSLGQGVSQPQHF,TGTGCCAGTAGTCTCGGACAGGGGGTTAGTCAGCCCCAGCATTTT
-,TRBD1,TRBV7-3,TRBJ2-2,CASSSGTGGTGELFF,TGTGCCAGCAGCTCCGGGACAGGGGGCACCGGGGAGCTGTTTTTT
-,-,TRBV5-1,TRBJ1-1,CASSLVGQPNTEAFF,TGCGCCAGCAGCTTGGTGGGGCAGCCGAACACTGAAGCTTTCTTT
few,-,TRBV9,TRBJ1-6,CASSETSWGPLHF,TGTGCCAGCAGCGAGACCTCGTGGGGGCCCCTCCACTTT
-,TRBD2,TRBV2,TRBJ2-1,CASSTLPGGLAGTNEQFF,TGTGCCAGCAGCACCCTTCCTGGCGGACTAGCGGGCACCAATGAGCAGTTCTTC
-,-,TRBV4-1,TRBJ1-2,CASSLDSSNYGYTF,TGCGCCAGCAGCCTGGACAGCTCTAACTATGGCTACACCTTC
-,-,TRBV29-1,TRBJ1-1,CSVEGIMNTEAFF,TGCAGCGTTGAAGGGATAATGAACACTGAAGCTTTCTTT